This T cell receptor (beta chain) derives from a study of blood T cell repertoires in COVID-19. Losses at the gene ends were 7 bases for V and 3 bases for J; bases not matched to a gene: 3. The CDR3 sequence is 11 residues long. Looked up from germline, CDR1 is SQVTM and CDR2 is ANQGSEA. Profiling relied on immunoSEQ multiplex PCR, and the TCRdb table lists in-frame clones only, not all of them. Among 350,000 to 450,000 clones, about 88% were seen once, and the ten largest hold about 1.4%. This chain connects TRBV29-1 to TRBJ2-7; TRBD1 matches 7 bases. Sequencing was performed on PBMCs or T cells enriched from blood (not recorded which). This receptor was obtained from a woman aged 18-29 years who had been exposed to COVID-19. CDR3 in amino acids: CSGGQFYEQYF. In DNA, the CDR3 is TGCAGCGGGGGACAGTTCTACGAGCAGTACTTC.